This T cell receptor beta chain was documented in a study of blood T cells in healthy people across ages. The use of a sample-barcoded 5' primer and a J-beta primer mix characterized a second PCR of 7 to 11 cycles. TCRdb fed the 5' RACE reads into MiXCR, producing one record per CDR3 protein. The sample lists more than 700,000 distinct CDR3 sequences, approximately 53% occurring once. Germline CDR1 reads MDHEN; CDR2 reads SYDVKM. V was cut by 2 bases and J by 6 bases, with 14 bases left in between. The CDR3 consists of 15 residues. The TCR comes from a man older than 75 in good health. The V and J genes are TRBV28 and TRBJ2-1, with TRBD2 as a possible D gene (7 bases). Sequencing used blood. CDR3 protein: CASSLKGGRTNEQFF. The DNA for the CDR3 is TGTGCCAGCAGTTTAAAGGGGGGGCGGACCAATGAGCAGTTCTTC.